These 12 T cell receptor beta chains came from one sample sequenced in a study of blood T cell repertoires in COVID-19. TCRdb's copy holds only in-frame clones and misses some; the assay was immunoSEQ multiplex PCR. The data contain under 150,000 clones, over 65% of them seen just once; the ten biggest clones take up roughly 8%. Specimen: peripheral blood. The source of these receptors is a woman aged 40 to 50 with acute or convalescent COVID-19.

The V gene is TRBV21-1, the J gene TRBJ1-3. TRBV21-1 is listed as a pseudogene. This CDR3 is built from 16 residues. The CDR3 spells CASSKRVSPSGNTIYF. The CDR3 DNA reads TGTGCCAGCAGCAAACGGGTCTCTCCCTCTGGAAACACCATATATTTT.

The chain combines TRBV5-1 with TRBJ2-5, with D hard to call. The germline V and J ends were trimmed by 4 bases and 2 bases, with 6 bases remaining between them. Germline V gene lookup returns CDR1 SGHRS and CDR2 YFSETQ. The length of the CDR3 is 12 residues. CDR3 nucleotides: TGCGCCAGCAGCAACAGACAAGAGACCCAGTACTTC. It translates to CASSNRQETQYF.

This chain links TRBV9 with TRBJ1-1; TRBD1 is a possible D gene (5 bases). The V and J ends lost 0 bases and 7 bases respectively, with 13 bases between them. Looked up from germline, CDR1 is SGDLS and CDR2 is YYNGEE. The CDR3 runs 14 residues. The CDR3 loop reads CASSVGVSTDEAFF. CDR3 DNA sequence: TGTGCCAGCAGCGTAGGTGTTTCGACAGATGAAGCTTTCTTT.

CDR3 DNA: TGTGCCAGCAGCTTGCAGGTCGCAAACACTGAAGCTTTCTTT. Its translation: CASSLQVANTEAFF. The chain couples TRBV5-4 to TRBJ1-1, with D unresolved. The germline V gene encodes CDR1 SGHNT and CDR2 YYREEE (reference sequence). Trimming took off 1 base at V and 2 bases at J, with 9 bases between the two ends. The CDR3 contains 14 residues.

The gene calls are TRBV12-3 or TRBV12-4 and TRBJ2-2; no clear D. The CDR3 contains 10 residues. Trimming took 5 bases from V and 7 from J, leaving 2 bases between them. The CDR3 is CASSRGELFF. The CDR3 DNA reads TGTGCCAGCAGTCGCGGGGAGCTGTTTTTT.

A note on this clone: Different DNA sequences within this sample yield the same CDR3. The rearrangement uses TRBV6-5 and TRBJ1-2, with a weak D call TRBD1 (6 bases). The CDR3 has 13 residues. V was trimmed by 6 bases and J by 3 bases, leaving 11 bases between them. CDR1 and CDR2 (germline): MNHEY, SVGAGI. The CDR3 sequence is CASSPTGDYGYTF. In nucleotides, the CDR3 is TGTGCCAGCAGCCCGACAGGTGACTATGGCTACACCTTC.

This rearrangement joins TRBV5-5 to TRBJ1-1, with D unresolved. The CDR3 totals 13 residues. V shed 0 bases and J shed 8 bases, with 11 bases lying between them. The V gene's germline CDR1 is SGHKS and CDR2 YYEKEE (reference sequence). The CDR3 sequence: CASSLAPHEEAFF. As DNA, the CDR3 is TGTGCCAGCAGCTTGGCCCCACACGAAGAAGCTTTCTTT.

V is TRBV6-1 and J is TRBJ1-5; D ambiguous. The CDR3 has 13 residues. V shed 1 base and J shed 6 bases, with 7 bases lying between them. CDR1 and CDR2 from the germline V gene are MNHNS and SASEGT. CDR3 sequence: CASSEGGPQPQHF. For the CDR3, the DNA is TGTGCCAGCAGTGAAGGAGGTCCTCAGCCCCAGCATTTT.

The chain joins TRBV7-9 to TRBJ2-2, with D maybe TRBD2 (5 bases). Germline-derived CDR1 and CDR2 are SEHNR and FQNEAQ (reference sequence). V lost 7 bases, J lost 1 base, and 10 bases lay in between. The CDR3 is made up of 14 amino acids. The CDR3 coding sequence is TGTGCCAGCAAGCTCGGGGTGAACACCGGGGAGCTGTTTTTT. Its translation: CASKLGVNTGELFF. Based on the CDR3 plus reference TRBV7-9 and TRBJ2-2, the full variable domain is DTGVSQNPRHKITKRGQNVTFRCDPISEHNRLYWYRQTLGQGPEFLTYFQNEAQLEKSRLLSDRFSAERPKGSFSTLEIQRTEQGDSAMYLCASKLGVNTGELFFGEGSRLTVL.

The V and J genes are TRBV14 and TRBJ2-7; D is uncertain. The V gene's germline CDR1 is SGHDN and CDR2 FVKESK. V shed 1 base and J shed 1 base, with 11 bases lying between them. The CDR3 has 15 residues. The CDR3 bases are TGTGCCAGCAGCCAAGGAATCTACGGTTCCTACGAGCAGTACTTC. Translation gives CASSQGIYGSYEQYF.

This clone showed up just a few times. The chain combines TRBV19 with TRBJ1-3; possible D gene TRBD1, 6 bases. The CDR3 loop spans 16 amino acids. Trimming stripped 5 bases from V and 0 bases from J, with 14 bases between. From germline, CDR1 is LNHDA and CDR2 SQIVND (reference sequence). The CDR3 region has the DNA TGTGCCAGTAGTCAAGCACAGGGTCGCTCTGGAAACACCATATATTTT. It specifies CASSQAQGRSGNTIYF. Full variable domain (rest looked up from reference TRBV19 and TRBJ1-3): DGGITQSPKYLFRKEGQNVTLSCEQNLNHDAMYWYRQDPGQGLRLIYYSQIVNDFQKGDIAEGYSVSREKKESFPLTVTSAQKNPTAFYLCASSQAQGRSGNTIYFGEGSWLTVV.

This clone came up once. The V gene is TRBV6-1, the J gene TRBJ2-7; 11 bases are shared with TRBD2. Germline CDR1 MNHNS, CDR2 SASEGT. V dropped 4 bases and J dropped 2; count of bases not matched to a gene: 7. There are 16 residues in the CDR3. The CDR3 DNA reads TGTGCCAGCAGTGCGACTAGCGGGGTTGAAACCTACGAGCAGTACTTC. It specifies CASSATSGVETYEQYF.